This T cell receptor beta chain was recorded in a study of blood T cell repertoires in COVID-19. Clones were read by immunoSEQ multiplex PCR, and TCRdb kept only the in-frame ones, dropping some. The profile covers under 150,000 clones, with approximately 85% appearing a single time and about 3.6% taken by the ten largest. V was cut by 8 bases and J by 0 bases, with 10 bases left in between. Germline V CDR1 and CDR2: SQVTM, ANQGSEA. This CDR3 region has 12 residues. The TCR was taken from a man aged 35 to 55 with acute or convalescent COVID-19. This rearrangement joins TRBV29-1 to TRBJ1-1, with a weak D call TRBD1 (5 bases). Sequencing was performed on peripheral blood. The CDR3 sequence: CSYFRVNTEAFF. As DNA, the CDR3 is TGCAGCTACTTCAGGGTGAACACTGAAGCTTTCTTT.